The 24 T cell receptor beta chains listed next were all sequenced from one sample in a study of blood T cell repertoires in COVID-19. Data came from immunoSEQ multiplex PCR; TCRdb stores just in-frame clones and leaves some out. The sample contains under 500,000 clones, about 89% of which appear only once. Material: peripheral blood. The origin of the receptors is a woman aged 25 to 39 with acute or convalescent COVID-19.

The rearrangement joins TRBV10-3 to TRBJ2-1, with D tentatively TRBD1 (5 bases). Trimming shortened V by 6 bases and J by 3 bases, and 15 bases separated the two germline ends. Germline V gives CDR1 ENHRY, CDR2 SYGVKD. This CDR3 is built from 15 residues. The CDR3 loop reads CAISEEPGFYNEQFF. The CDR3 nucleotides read TGTGCCATCAGCGAAGAACCAGGGTTCTACAATGAGCAGTTCTTC.

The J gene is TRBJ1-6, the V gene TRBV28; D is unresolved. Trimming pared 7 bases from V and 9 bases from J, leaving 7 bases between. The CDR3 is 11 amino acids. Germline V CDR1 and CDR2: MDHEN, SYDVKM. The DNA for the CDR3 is TGTGCCAGCACTGCCGGTTCACCCCTCCACTTT. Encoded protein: CASTAGSPLHF.

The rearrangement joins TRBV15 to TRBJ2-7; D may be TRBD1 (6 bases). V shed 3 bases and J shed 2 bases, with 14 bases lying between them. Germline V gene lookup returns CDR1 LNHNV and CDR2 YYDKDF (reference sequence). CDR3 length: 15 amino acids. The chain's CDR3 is CATSRDSPRTYEQYF. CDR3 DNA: TGTGCCACCAGCAGGGACAGCCCCAGGACCTACGAGCAGTACTTC.

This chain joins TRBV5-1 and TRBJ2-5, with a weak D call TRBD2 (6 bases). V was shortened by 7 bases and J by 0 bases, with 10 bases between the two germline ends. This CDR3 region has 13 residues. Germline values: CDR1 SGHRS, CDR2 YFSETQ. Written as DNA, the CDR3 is TGCGCCAGCGCCCGGGAGTACCAAGAGACCCAGTACTTC. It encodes CASAREYQETQYF. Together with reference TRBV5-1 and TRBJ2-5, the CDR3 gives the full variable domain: KAGVTQTPRYLIKTRGQQVTLSCSPISGHRSVSWYQQTPGQGLQFLFEYFSETQRNKGNFPGRFSGRQFSNSRSEMNVSTLELGDSALYLCASAREYQETQYFGPGTRLLVL.

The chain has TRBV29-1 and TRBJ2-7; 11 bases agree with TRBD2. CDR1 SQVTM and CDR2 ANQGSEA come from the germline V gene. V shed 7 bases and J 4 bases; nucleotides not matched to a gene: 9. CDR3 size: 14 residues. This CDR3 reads CSAVSGGAPYEQYF. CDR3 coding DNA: TGCAGCGCCGTTAGCGGGGGGGCCCCTTACGAGCAGTACTTC.

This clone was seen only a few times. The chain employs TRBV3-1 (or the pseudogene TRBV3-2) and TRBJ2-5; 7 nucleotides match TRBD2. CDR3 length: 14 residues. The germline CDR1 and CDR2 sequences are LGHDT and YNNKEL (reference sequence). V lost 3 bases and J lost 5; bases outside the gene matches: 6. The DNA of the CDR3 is TGTGCCAGCAGCCAGAGGCGGGGGTATGAGACCCAGTACTTC. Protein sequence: CASSQRRGYETQYF.

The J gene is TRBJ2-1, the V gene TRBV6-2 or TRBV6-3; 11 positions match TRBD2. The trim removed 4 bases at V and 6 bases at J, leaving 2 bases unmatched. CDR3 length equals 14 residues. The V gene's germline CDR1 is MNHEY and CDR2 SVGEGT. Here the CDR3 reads CASSLAGGRNEQFF. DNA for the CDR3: TGTGCCAGCAGTTTAGCGGGGGGGCGCAATGAGCAGTTCTTC.

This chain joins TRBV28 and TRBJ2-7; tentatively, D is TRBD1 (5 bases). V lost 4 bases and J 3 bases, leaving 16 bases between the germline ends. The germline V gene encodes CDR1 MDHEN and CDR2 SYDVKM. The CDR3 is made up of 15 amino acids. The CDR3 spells CASSSRQSVSYEQYF. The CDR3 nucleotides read TGTGCCAGCAGTTCACGACAGAGTGTTAGCTACGAGCAGTACTTC.

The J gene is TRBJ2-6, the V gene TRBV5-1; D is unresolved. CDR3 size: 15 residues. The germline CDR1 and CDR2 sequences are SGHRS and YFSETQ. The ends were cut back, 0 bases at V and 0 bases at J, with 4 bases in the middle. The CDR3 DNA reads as TGCGCCAGCAGCTTGGGGCCCTCTGGGGCCAACGTCCTGACTTTC. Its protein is CASSLGPSGANVLTF.

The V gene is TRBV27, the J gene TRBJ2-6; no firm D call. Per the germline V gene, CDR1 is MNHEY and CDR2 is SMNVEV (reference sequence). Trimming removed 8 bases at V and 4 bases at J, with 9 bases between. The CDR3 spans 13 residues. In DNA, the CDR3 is TGTGCCAGCGCGCCTCCGGGGGCCAACGTCCTGACTTTC. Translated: CASAPPGANVLTF.

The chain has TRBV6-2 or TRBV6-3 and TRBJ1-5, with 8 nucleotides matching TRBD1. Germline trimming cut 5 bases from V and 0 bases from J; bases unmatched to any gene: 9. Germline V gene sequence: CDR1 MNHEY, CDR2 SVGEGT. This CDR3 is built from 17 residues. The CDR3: CASSPDRGGRSNQPQHF. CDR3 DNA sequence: TGTGCCAGCAGTCCAGACAGGGGCGGACGTAGCAATCAGCCCCAGCATTTT.

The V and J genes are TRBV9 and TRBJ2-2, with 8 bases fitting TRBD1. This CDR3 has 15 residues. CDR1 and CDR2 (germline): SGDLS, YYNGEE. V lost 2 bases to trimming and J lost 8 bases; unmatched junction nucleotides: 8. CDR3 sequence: CASSVGQVNSGELFF. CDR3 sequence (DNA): TGTGCCAGCAGCGTGGGACAGGTTAACTCGGGGGAGCTGTTTTTT. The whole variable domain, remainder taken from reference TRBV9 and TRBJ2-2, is DSGVTQTPKHLITATGQRVTLRCSPRSGDLSVYWYQQSLDQGLQFLIQYYNGEERAKGNILERFSAQQFPDLHSELNLSSLELGDSALYFCASSVGQVNSGELFFGEGSRLTVL.

In nucleotides, the CDR3 is TGTGCCAGCAGCGTAGAGGGACACTCCCGTCTAGATACGCAGTATTTT. This translates into CASSVEGHSRLDTQYF. The rearrangement joins TRBV9 to TRBJ2-3, with a possible D match to TRBD1 (6 bases). V lost 0 bases to trimming and J lost 5 bases, with 16 bases between them. This CDR3 region has 16 residues. Germline loops: CDR1 SGDLS, CDR2 YYNGEE.

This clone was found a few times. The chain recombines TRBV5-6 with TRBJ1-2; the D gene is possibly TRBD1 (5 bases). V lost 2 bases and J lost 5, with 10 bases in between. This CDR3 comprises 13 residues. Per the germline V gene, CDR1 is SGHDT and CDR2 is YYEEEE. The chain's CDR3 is CASSLRGQYGYTF. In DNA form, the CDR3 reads TGTGCCAGCAGCTTAAGGGGCCAATATGGCTACACCTTC.

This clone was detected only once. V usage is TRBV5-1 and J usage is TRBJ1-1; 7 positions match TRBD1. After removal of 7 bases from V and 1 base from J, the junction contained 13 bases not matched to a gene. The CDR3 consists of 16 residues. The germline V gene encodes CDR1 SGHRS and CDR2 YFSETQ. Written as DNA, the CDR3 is TGCGCCAGCGGAGCCGAAAGGGGGCTTGCGAACACTGAAGCTTTCTTT. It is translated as CASGAERGLANTEAFF.

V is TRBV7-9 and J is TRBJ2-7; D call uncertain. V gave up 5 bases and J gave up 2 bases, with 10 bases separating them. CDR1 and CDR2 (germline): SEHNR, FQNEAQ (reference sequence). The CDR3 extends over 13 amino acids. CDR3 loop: CASSPGYTYEQYF. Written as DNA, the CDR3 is TGTGCCAGCAGCCCGGGTTATACCTACGAGCAGTACTTC. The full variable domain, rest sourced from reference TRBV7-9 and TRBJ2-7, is DTGVSQNPRHKITKRGQNVTFRCDPISEHNRLYWYRQTLGQGPEFLTYFQNEAQLEKSRLLSDRFSAERPKGSFSTLEIQRTEQGDSAMYLCASSPGYTYEQYFGPGTRLTVT.

Written as DNA, the CDR3 is TGTGCCAGCAGCGTCAGGGGGGCTGAAGCTTTCTTT. Its translation: CASSVRGAEAFF. The chain uses TRBV7-9 and TRBJ1-1; 7 bases map to TRBD1. The V segment lost 5 bases and the J segment 6 bases; nucleotides outside the gene matches: 3. The CDR3 totals 12 residues. CDR1 and CDR2 (germline): SEHNR, FQNEAQ (reference sequence).

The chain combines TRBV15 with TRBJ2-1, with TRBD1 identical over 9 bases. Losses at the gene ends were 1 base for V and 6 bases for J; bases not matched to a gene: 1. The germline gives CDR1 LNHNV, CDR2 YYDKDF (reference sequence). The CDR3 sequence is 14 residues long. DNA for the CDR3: TGTGCCACCAGCAGAGTGGGACAGGGCAATGAGCAGTTCTTC. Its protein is CATSRVGQGNEQFF.

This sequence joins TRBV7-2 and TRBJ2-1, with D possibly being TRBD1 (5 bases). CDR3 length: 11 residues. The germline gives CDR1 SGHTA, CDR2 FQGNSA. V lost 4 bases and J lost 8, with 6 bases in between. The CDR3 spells CASSSRDEQFF. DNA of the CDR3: TGTGCCAGCAGCTCCAGGGATGAGCAGTTCTTC.

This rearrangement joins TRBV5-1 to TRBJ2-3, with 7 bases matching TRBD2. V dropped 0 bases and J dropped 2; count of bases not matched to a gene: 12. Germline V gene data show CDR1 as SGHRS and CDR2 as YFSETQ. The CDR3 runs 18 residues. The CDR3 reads CASSLADRGGMYTDTQYF. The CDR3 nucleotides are TGCGCCAGCAGCTTGGCGGATCGCGGGGGTATGTACACAGATACGCAGTATTTT.

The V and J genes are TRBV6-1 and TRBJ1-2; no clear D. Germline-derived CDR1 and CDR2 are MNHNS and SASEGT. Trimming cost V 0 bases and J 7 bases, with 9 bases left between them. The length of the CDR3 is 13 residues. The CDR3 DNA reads TGTGCCAGCAGTGAAGCGAGAGGGTTTGGCTACACCTTC. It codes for CASSEARGFGYTF.

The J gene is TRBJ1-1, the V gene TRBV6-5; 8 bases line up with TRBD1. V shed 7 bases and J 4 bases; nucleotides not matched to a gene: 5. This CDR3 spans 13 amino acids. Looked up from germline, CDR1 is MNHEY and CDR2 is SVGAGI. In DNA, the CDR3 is TGTGCCAGCATATCACAGGGGGGCACTGAAGCTTTCTTT. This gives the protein CASISQGGTEAFF.

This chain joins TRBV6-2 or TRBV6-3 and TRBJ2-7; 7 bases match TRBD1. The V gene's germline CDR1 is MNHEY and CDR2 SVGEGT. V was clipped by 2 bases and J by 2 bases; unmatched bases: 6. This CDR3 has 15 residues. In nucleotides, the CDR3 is TGTGCCAGCAGTTACCGGACAGGTGCAACCTACGAGCAGTACTTC. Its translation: CASSYRTGATYEQYF.

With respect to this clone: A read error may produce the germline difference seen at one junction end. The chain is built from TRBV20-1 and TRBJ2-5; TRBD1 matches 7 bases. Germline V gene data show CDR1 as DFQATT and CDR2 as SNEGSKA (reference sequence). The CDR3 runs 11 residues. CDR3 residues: CSARDNRGTHF. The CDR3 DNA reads TGCAGTGCTAGAGATAACAGGGGTACTCACTTC.